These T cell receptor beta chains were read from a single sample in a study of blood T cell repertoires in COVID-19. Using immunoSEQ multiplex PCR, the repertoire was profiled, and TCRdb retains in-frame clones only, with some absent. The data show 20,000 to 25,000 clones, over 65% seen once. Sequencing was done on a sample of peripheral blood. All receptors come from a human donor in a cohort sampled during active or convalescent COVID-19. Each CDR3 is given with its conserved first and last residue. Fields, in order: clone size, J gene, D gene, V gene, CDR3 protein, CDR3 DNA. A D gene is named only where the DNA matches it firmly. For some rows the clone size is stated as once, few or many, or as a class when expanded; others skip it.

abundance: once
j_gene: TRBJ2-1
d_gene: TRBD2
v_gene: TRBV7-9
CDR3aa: CASSFGPSGASEQFF
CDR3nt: TGTGCCAGCAGCTTCGGTCCTAGCGGCGCATCTGAGCAGTTCTTC

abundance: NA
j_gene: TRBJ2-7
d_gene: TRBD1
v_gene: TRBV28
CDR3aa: CASQSQGATYYEQYF
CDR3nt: TGTGCCAGCCAATCCCAGGGGGCTACCTACTACGAGCAGTACTTC

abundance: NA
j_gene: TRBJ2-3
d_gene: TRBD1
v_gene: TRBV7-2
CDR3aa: CASKRGTGVDTQYF
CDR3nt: TGTGCCAGCAAAAGGGGGACAGGGGTCGATACGCAGTATTTT

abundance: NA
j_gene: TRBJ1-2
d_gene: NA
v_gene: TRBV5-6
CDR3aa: CASSLDRTLYGYTF
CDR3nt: TGTGCCAGCAGCTTGGATCGGACACTTTATGGCTACACCTTC

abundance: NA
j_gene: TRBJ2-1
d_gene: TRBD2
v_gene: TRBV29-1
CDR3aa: CSVVGLAENEQFF
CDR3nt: TGCAGCGTCGTGGGACTAGCTGAGAATGAGCAGTTCTTC

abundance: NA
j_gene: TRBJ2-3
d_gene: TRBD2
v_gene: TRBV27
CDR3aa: CASSGGASYTQYF
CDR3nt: TGTGCCAGCAGCGGGGGGGCATCGTATACGCAGTATTTT

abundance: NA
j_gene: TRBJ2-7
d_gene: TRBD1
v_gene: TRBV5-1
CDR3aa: CASSLVPGGEQYF
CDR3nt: TGCGCCAGCAGCTTGGTCCCAGGGGGCGAGCAGTACTTC

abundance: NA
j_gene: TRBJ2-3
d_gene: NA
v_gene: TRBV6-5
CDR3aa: CASTMGGRGADTQYF
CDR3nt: TGTGCCAGCACCATGGGCGGCAGGGGGGCAGATACGCAGTATTTT

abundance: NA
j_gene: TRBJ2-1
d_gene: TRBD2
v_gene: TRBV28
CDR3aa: CASSQLAGNYNEQFF
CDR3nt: TGTGCCAGCAGTCAACTAGCGGGGAACTACAATGAGCAGTTCTTC

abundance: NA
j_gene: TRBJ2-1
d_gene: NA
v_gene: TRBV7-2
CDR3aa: CASSLAGGRYNEQFF
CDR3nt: TGTGCCAGCAGCTTAGCGGGAGGTCGGTACAATGAGCAGTTCTTC

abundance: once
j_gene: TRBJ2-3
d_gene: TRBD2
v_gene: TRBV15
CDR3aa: CATSRGSGGGTDTQYF
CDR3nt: TGTGCCACCAGCAGAGGAAGCGGGGGGGGCACAGATACGCAGTATTTT

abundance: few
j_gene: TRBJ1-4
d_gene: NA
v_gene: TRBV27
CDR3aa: CASSSPPSIGGTTAKLFF
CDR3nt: TGTGCCAGCAGTTCCCCTCCCAGTATTGGGGGCACTACGGCAAAACTGTTTTTT

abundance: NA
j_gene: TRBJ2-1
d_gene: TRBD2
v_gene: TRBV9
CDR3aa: CASTVAGGVNEQFF
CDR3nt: TGTGCCAGCACCGTAGCGGGAGGGGTCAATGAGCAGTTCTTC

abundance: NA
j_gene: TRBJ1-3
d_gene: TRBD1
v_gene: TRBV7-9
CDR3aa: CASSFWTGTAHSSGNTIYF
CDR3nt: TGTGCCAGCAGCTTTTGGACCGGGACAGCACACTCCTCTGGAAACACCATATATTTT

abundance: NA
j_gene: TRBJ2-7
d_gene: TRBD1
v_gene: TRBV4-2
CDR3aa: CASSQGDRTGYEQYF
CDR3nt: TGTGCCAGCAGCCAAGGGGACAGGACTGGCTACGAGCAGTACTTC

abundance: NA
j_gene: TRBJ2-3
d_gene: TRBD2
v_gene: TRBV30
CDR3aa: CAWVSGRMDTQYF
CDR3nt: TGTGCCTGGGTTAGCGGGAGGATGGATACGCAGTATTTT

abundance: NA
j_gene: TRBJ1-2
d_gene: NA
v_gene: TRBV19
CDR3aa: CASRDSFYGYTF
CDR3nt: TGTGCCAGTAGGGACAGCTTCTATGGCTACACCTTC

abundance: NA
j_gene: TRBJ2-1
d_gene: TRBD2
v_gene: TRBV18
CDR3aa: CASSTGTSGSGNEQFF
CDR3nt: TGTGCCAGCTCCACCGGGACTAGCGGGAGCGGGAATGAGCAGTTCTTC

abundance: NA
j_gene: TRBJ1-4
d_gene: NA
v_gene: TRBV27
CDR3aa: CASKLGGPSGEKLFF
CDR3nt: TGTGCCAGCAAGCTCGGGGGGCCATCGGGTGAAAAACTGTTTTTT